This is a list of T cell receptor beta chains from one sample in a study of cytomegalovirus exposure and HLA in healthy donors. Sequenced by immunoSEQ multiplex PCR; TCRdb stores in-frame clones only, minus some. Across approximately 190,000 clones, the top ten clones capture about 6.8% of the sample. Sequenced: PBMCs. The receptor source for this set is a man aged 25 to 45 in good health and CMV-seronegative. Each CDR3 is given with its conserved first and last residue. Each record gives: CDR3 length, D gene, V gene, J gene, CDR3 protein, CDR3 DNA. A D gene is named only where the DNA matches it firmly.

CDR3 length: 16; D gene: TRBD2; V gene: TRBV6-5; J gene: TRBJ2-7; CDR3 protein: CASSYSRLAGFYEQYF; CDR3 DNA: TGTGCCAGCAGTTACTCACGGCTAGCGGGATTCTACGAGCAGTACTTC
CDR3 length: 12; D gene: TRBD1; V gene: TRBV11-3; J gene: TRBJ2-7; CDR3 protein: CATQGDSYEQYF; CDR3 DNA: TGTGCCACCCAGGGGGACTCCTACGAGCAGTACTTC
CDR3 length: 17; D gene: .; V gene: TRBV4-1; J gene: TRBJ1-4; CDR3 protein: CASSPGHGINGYEKLFF; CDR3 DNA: TGCGCCAGCAGCCCGGGACACGGGATTAACGGGTATGAAAAACTGTTTTTT
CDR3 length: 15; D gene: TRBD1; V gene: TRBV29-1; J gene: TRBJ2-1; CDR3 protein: CSVPSQGEPYNEQFF; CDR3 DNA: TGCAGCGTCCCCTCCCAGGGGGAGCCCTACAATGAGCAGTTCTTC
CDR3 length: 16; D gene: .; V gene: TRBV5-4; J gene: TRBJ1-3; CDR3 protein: CASSLAPEGRLNTIYF; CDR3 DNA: TGTGCCAGCAGCTTGGCCCCCGAGGGAAGACTTAACACCATATATTTT
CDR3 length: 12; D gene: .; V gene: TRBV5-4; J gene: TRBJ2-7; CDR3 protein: CASSLGEYEQYF; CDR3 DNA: TGTGCCAGCAGCCTTGGGGAGTACGAGCAGTACTTC
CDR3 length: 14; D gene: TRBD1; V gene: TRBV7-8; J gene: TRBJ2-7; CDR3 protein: CASSLPGTGREQYF; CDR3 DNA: TGTGCCAGCAGCTTACCAGGGACAGGGCGCGAGCAGTACTTC
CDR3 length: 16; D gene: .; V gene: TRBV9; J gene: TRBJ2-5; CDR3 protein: CASSVGSGPVWETQYF; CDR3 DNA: TGTGCCAGCAGCGTAGGGTCAGGCCCTGTCTGGGAGACCCAGTACTTC
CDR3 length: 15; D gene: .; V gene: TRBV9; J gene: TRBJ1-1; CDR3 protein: CASSAPYWGGNEAFF; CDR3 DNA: TGTGCCAGCAGCGCGCCTTACTGGGGGGGGAATGAAGCTTTCTTT
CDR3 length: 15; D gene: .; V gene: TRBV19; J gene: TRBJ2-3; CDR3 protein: CASSGPGPYTDTQYF; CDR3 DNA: TGTGCCAGTAGTGGGCCAGGGCCATACACAGATACGCAGTATTTT
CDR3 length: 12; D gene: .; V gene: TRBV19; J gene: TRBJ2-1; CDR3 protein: CASSLLGNEQFF; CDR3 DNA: TGTGCCAGTAGTCTCCTAGGAAATGAGCAGTTCTTC
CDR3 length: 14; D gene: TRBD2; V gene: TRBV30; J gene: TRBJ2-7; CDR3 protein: CAWTPGLAVYEQYF; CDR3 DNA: TGTGCCTGGACTCCGGGACTAGCGGTCTACGAGCAGTACTTC
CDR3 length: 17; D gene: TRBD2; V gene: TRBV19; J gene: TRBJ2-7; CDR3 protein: CASSIVHGTSPSLEQYF; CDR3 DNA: TGTGCCAGTAGTATAGTTCACGGGACTAGCCCTTCGCTGGAGCAGTACTTC
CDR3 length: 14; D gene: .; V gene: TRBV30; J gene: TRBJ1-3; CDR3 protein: CAWSDGAGGNTIYF; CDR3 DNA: TGTGCCTGGAGTGATGGGGCAGGTGGAAACACCATATATTTT
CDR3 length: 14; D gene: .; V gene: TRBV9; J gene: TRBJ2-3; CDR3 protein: CASSVTAEADTQYF; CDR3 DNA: TGTGCCAGCAGCGTAACAGCGGAAGCAGATACGCAGTATTTT
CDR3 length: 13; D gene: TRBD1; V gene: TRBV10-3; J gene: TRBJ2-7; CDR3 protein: CANRGQEGAEQYF; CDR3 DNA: TGTGCCAACCGCGGACAGGAAGGAGCCGAGCAGTACTTC
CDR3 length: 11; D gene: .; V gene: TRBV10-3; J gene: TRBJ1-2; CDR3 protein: CAINGSYGYTF; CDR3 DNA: TGTGCCATCAACGGGAGCTATGGCTACACCTTC
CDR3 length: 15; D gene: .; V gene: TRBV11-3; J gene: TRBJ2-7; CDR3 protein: CASSLGQFISYEQYF; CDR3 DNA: TGTGCCAGCAGCTTAGGACAGTTTATCTCCTACGAGCAGTACTTC
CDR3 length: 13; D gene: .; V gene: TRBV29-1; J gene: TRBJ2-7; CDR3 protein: CSVKDYRAYEQYF; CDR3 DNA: TGCAGCGTTAAAGACTACCGGGCCTACGAGCAGTACTTC
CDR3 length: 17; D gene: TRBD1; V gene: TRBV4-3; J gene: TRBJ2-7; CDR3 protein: CASSQVFFGQGGYEQYF; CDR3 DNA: TGCGCCAGCAGCCAAGTTTTTTTTGGACAGGGAGGCTACGAGCAGTACTTC
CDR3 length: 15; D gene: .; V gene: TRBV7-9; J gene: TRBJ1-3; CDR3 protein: CASSLLRGRGNTIYF; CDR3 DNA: TGTGCCAGCAGCTTACTTCGGGGAAGAGGAAACACCATATATTTT
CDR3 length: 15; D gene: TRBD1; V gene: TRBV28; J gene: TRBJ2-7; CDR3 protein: CASRPDRTGGYEQYF; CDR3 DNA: TGTGCCAGCAGACCAGACCGGACAGGGGGTTACGAGCAGTACTTC
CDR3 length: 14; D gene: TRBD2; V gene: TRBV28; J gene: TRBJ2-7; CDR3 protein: CASSLPSGTPEQYF; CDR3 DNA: TGTGCCAGCAGTTTACCTAGCGGCACACCGGAGCAGTACTTC
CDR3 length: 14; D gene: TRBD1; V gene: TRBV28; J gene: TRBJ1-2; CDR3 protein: CASSHRGSNYGYTF; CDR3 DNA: TGTGCCAGCAGCCACAGGGGATCTAACTATGGCTACACCTTC
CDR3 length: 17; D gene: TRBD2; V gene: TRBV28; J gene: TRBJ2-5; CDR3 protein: CASSSGLAGPLTETQYF; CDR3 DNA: TGTGCCAGCAGCTCGGGACTAGCGGGACCATTGACAGAGACCCAGTACTTC
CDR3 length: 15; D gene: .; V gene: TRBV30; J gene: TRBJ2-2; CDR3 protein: CAWSGMGLNTGELFF; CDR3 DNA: TGTGCCTGGAGTGGCATGGGGCTGAACACCGGGGAGCTGTTTTTT
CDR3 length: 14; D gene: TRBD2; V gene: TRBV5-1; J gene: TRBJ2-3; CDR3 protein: CASYGLAGEDTQYF; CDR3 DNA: TGCGCCAGCTACGGACTAGCGGGGGAAGACACGCAGTATTTT
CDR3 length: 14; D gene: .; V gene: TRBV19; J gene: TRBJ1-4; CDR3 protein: CASSIGGNNEKLFF; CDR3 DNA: TGTGCCAGTAGTATTGGAGGGAATAATGAAAAACTGTTTTTT
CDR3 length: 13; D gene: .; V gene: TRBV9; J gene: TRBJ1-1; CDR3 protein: CASSASGRTEAFF; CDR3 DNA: TGTGCCAGCAGCGCCTCGGGGAGGACTGAAGCTTTCTTT
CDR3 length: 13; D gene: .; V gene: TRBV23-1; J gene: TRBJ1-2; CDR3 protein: CASSHDSDYGYTF; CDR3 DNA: TGCGCCAGCAGCCACGACAGCGACTATGGCTACACCTTC
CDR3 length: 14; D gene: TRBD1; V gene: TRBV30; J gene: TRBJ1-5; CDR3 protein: CAWSPGQVLQPQHF; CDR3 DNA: TGTGCCTGGAGTCCGGGACAGGTTCTTCAGCCCCAGCATTTT
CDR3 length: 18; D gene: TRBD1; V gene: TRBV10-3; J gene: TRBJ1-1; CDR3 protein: CAISEFYPGTGGAVEAFF; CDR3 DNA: TGTGCCATCAGTGAATTTTATCCCGGGACAGGGGGCGCGGTTGAAGCTTTCTTT
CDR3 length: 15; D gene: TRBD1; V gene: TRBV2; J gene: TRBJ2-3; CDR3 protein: CASSVGQGAVDTQYF; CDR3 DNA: TGTGCCAGCAGTGTAGGACAGGGGGCGGTAGATACGCAGTATTTT
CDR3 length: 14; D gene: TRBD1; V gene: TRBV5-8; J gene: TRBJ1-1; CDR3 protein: CASSWGQENTEAFF; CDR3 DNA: TGTGCCAGCAGCTGGGGACAGGAAAACACTGAAGCTTTCTTT
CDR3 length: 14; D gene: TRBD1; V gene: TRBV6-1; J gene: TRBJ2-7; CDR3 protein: CASSAGTGYNEQYF; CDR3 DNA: TGTGCCAGCAGTGCCGGGACAGGGTATAACGAGCAGTACTTC
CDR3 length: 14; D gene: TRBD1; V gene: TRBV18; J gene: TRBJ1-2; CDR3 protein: CASSFGRDSNGYTF; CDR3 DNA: TGTGCCAGCTCGTTCGGGAGGGACAGCAACGGCTACACCTTC
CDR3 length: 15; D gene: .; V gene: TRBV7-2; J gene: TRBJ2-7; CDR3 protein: CASSLVGVLVYEQYF; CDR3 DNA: TGTGCCAGCAGCTTAGTAGGGGTTCTTGTCTACGAGCAGTACTTC
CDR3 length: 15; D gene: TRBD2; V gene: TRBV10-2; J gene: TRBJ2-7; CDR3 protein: CASEPGLAGVYEQYF; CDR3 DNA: TGCGCCAGCGAACCCGGACTAGCGGGGGTCTACGAGCAGTACTTC
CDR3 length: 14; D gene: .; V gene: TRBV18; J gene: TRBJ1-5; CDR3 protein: CASSPGQNNQPQHF; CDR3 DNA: TGTGCCAGCTCCCCGGGACAAAACAATCAGCCCCAGCATTTT
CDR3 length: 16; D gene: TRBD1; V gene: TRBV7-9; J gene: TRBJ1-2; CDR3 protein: CASSTPQGFSSRGYTF; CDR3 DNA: TGTGCCAGCAGCACCCCACAGGGGTTCTCCTCACGTGGCTACACCTTC
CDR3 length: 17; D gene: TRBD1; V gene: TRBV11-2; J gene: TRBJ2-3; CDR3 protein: CASSPIRGGQGSHMQYF; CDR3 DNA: TGTGCCAGCAGCCCTATCCGTGGGGGACAGGGGTCCCATATGCAGTATTTT
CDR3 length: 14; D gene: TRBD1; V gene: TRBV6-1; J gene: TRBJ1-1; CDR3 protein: CASRKAGGNTEAFF; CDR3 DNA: TGTGCCAGCCGGAAGGCAGGGGGAAACACTGAAGCTTTCTTT
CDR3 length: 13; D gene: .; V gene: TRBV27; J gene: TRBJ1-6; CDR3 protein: CASSFEVYSPLHF; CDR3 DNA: TGTGCCAGCAGTTTCGAGGTTTATTCACCCCTCCACTTT
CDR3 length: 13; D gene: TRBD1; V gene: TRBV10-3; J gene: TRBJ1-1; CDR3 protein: CAISQTGGTEAFF; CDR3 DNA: TGTGCCATCAGTCAAACAGGGGGCACTGAAGCTTTCTTT
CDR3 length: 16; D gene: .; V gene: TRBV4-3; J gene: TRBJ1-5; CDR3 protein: CASSQDLRGSNQPQHF; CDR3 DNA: TGCGCCAGCAGCCAAGATCTCCGAGGAAGCAATCAGCCCCAGCATTTT